Following are 14 T cell receptor beta chains from one sample sequenced in a study of blood T cell repertoires in COVID-19. Only in-frame clones appear in the TCRdb table, and some are missing; sequencing was by immunoSEQ multiplex PCR. The sample has about 61,000 clones; 79% are singletons. Sequenced material: peripheral blood. Receptors were obtained from a woman in her sixties or seventies with acute or convalescent COVID-19.

CDR3 DNA sequence: TGTGCCAGCAGCTTGGGACAGGTGAACACTGAAGCTTTCTTT. Translation: CASSLGQVNTEAFF. V usage is TRBV7-9 and J usage is TRBJ1-1; 8 bases match TRBD1. This CDR3 is 14 amino acids long. V shed 3 bases, J shed 0 bases, and the junction held 0 bases outside the gene matches. Germline V CDR1 and CDR2: SEHNR, FQNEAQ (reference sequence). The entire variable domain, with the rest obtained from reference TRBV7-9 and TRBJ1-1, is as follows: DTGVSQNPRHKITKRGQNVTFRCDPISEHNRLYWYRQTLGQGPEFLTYFQNEAQLEKSRLLSDRFSAERPKGSFSTLEIQRTEQGDSAMYLCASSLGQVNTEAFFGQGTRLTVV.

This clone came up a few times. The J gene is TRBJ1-1, the V gene TRBV7-3; 9 bases map to TRBD1. This CDR3 is 15 amino acids long. Germline CDR1 reads SGHTA; CDR2 reads FQGTGA. The V gene end was trimmed by 5 bases and the J gene end by 5 bases; junction bases not matched to a gene: 9. The CDR3 DNA reads as TGTGCCAGCAGCGCCCTGACAGGGGGGGTGACTGAAGCTTTCTTT. It is translated as CASSALTGGVTEAFF.

V gene TRBV4-1 combines with J gene TRBJ2-5, with D possibly TRBD1 on 6 matching bases. Trimming stripped 1 base from V and 2 bases from J, with 17 bases between. Looked up from germline, CDR1 is MGHRA and CDR2 is YSYEKL. The CDR3 contains 17 residues. CDR3 protein: CASSQASKRTAQETQYF. The DNA for the CDR3 is TGCGCCAGCAGCCAAGCGAGTAAGAGGACAGCGCAAGAGACCCAGTACTTC.

The chain links TRBV18 to TRBJ1-2; D gene uncertain. CDR3 length equals 13 residues. V gave up 3 bases and J gave up 8 bases, with 13 bases separating them. The germline gives CDR1 KGHSH, CDR2 LQKENI. This chain's CDR3 is CASSPEPAQGYTF. The CDR3 DNA follows: TGTGCCAGCTCACCCGAACCCGCCCAGGGCTACACCTTC.

V and J are TRBV19 and TRBJ2-1; 8 bases are shared with TRBD2. The V and J ends lost 7 bases and 8 bases, in that order; junction bases with no gene match: 13. The germline V gene has CDR1 LNHDA and CDR2 SQIVND (reference sequence). The CDR3 is 15 amino acids. In DNA, the CDR3 is TGTGCCAGTAATATGCCGGCGGGGGGCAGTGATGAGCAGTTCTTC. Protein: CASNMPAGGSDEQFF.

In its sample, this clone was seen a few times. This chain uses TRBV5-1 with TRBJ2-6; D gene ambiguous. V was shortened by 1 base and J by 0 bases, with 5 bases between the two germline ends. The CDR3 has 15 amino acids. Germline-derived CDR1 and CDR2 are SGHRS and YFSETQ. DNA of the CDR3: TGCGCCAGCAGCTTGCAACTCTCTGGGGCCAACGTCCTGACTTTC. Translating it yields CASSLQLSGANVLTF.

This clone was picked up a small number of times. V is TRBV7-2 and J is TRBJ2-7, with 9 nucleotides matching TRBD1. J was trimmed by 6 bases and V by 5 bases; bases with no gene match: 11. The CDR3 consists of 15 residues. CDR1 and CDR2 (germline): SGHTA, FQGNSA. The CDR3 loop is CASSPRTGELREQYF. The CDR3 DNA is TGTGCCAGCAGCCCCCGGACAGGGGAACTACGCGAGCAGTACTTC.

A remark on this clone: Other DNA sequences of this sample code for an identical CDR3. The chain carries TRBV28 and TRBJ2-3, with D perhaps matching TRBD1 (6 bases). The CDR3 has 14 residues. The V end was cut by 5 bases, the J end by 2 bases, with 11 bases between. The germline V gene encodes CDR1 MDHEN and CDR2 SYDVKM. The CDR3 spells CASSLRDITDTQYF. CDR3 DNA sequence: TGTGCCAGCAGTCTCCGGGACATCACAGATACGCAGTATTTT. Based on the CDR3 plus reference TRBV28 and TRBJ2-3, the full variable domain is DVKVTQSSRYLVKRTGEKVFLECVQDMDHENMFWYRQDPGLGLRLIYFSYDVKMKEKGDIPEGYSVSREKKERFSLILESASTNQTSMYLCASSLRDITDTQYFGPGTRLTVL.

The rearrangement uses TRBV5-6 and TRBJ2-5; 7 nucleotides line up with TRBD1. V gave up 4 bases and J gave up 3 bases; unmatched junction bases: 9. Germline values: CDR1 SGHDT, CDR2 YYEEEE. This CDR3 spans 15 amino acids. The CDR3 loop is CASSRQGAPEETQYF. CDR3 nucleotide sequence: TGTGCCAGCAGCAGACAGGGAGCACCGGAAGAGACCCAGTACTTC.

The gene calls are TRBV4-3 and TRBJ2-5, with 7 nucleotides matching TRBD2. This CDR3 is 13 amino acids long. J lost 3 bases, V lost 5 bases, and 3 bases had no gene match. Germline V lookup: CDR1 LGHNA, CDR2 YSLEER. CDR3 sequence reads: CASSNLAEETQYF. The CDR3, as DNA: TGCGCCAGCAGCAACCTAGCGGAAGAGACCCAGTACTTC.

This clone has just one count. The rearrangement links TRBV27 to TRBJ1-2; tentatively, D is TRBD1 (5 bases). Germline-derived CDR1 and CDR2 are MNHEY and SMNVEV (reference sequence). Trimming took 6 bases from V and 4 from J, leaving 18 bases between them. CDR3 length equals 15 residues. The CDR3: CASRPDSGFTYGYTF. CDR3 DNA: TGTGCCAGCAGACCAGACTCAGGGTTTACCTATGGCTACACCTTC.

J is TRBJ2-1 and V is TRBV7-3; possible D gene TRBD1, 6 bases. Germline CDR1 and CDR2: SGHTA and FQGTGA. V was cut by 7 bases and J by 7 bases, with 20 bases left in between. The CDR3 consists of 15 residues. The CDR3 protein is CASKQQGASGNEQFF. Here the CDR3 DNA reads TGTGCCAGCAAGCAACAGGGCGCGTCGGGTAATGAGCAGTTCTTC.

The chain combines TRBV5-6 with TRBJ1-2, with a weak D call TRBD1 (5 bases). Trimming took 0 bases from V and 6 from J, leaving 12 bases between them. CDR1 and CDR2 (germline): SGHDT, YYEEEE. The CDR3 runs to 14 residues. CDR3 DNA sequence: TGTGCCAGCAGCTTGGTTTCCAGGGCCGATGGCTACACCTTC. This codes for CASSLVSRADGYTF. The full variable domain, rest sourced from reference TRBV5-6 and TRBJ1-2, is DAGVTQSPTHLIKTRGQQVTLRCSPKSGHDTVSWYQQALGQGPQFIFQYYEEEERQRGNFPDRFSGHQFPNYSSELNVNALLLGDSALYLCASSLVSRADGYTFGSGTRLTVV.

The chain links TRBV3-1 (or the pseudogene TRBV3-2) to TRBJ1-3; 7 bases align to TRBD1. CDR1 is LGHDT and CDR2 is YNNKEL in the germline V gene (reference sequence). After removal of 2 bases from V and 8 bases from J, the junction contained 9 bases not matched to a gene. The CDR3 has 15 residues. The CDR3 sequence is CASSQRRGLGDTIYF. The CDR3 nucleotides are TGTGCCAGCAGCCAACGAAGGGGGCTGGGGGACACCATATATTTT.